The source of this T cell receptor (beta chain) is a study of cytomegalovirus exposure and HLA in healthy donors. Turning to the study itself: Of roughly 360 genotyped donors, 80% to 85% grouped in the Caucasian-associated ancestry cluster.

Every donor was a healthy person donating bone marrow. Study outcomes and limitations: Per a prior analysis, the majority of TCR beta V segments were productive roughly 87% or roughly 30% of the time.

PCR amplification relied on 60 Vbeta primers (plus 13 Jbeta primers). The table came from immunoSEQ multiplex PCR; TCRdb's copy has only in-frame clones and leaves some out. The ten most abundant clones cover 1.1% of a sample with some 82,000 clones. About this clone: Antigen specificity is unknown.

The ends were cut back, 5 bases at V and 3 bases at J, with 14 bases in the middle. Germline CDR1 reads MGHRA; CDR2 reads YSYEKL. This CDR3 region has 14 residues. The chain is built from TRBV4-1 and TRBJ2-7; possibly TRBD2 for D (6 bases). The specimen was PBMCs. This sequence was found in a woman younger than 45 in good health and CMV-seronegative. The CDR3 sequence: CASSGGTDGYEQYF. As DNA, the CDR3 is TGCGCCAGCAGCGGAGGGACTGATGGCTACGAGCAGTACTTC.